The clone carrying this TCR beta chain was observed at least ten times. The data were obtained in a study of T cells in Graves' hyperthyroidism and ophthalmopathy. Researchers took RNA transcripts and amplified the TCR beta CDR3 regions from them. In the first-round RT-PCR of the TCR CDR3, the HTBI primer set was used. A single record per CDR3 protein comes from TCRdb applying MiXCR to the multiplex PCR reads. Among 92,000 or so distinct CDR3 sequences, roughly 56% were seen once, and the ten largest hold 27%. V was clipped by 5 bases and J by 3 bases; unmatched bases: 16. From germline, CDR1 is SQVTM and CDR2 ANQGSEA. The CDR3 loop spans 17 amino acids.

The rearrangement uses TRBV29-1 and TRBJ1-2; 9 bases line up with TRBD1. Sequencing was done on a sample of blood. The source of this sequence is a woman in her thirties or forties with Graves' hyperthyroidism. The CDR3 coding sequence is TGCAGCGTTTTTAGAGGAGGAACAGGGGGCGCCGACTATGGCTACACCTTC. Amino acids: CSVFRGGTGGADYGYTF.